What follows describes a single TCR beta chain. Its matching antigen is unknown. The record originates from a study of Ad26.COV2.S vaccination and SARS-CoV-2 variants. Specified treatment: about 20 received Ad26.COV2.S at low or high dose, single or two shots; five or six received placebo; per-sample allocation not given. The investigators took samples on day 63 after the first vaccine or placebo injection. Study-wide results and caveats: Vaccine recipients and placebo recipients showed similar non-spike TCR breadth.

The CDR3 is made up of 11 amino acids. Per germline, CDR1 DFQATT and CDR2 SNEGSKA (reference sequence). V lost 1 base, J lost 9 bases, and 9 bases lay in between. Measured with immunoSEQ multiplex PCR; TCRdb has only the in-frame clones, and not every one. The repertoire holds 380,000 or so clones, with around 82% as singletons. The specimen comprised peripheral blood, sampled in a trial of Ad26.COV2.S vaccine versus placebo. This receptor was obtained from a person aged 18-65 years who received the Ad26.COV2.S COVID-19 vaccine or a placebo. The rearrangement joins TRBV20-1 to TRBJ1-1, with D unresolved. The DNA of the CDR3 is TGCAGTGCTAGAGGCGGAGCCCAAGCTTTCTTT. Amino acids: CSARGGAQAFF.